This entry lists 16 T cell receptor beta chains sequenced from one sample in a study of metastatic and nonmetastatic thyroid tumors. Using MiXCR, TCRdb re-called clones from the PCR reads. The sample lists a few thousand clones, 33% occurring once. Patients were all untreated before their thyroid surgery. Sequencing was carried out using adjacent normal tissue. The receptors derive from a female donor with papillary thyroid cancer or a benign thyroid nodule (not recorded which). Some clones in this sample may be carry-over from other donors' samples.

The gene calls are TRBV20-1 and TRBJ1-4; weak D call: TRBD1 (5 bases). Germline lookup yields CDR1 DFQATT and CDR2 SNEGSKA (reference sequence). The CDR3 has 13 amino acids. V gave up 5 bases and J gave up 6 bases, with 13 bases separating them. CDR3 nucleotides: TGCAGTGCTCAGGGACTAGGCGATGAAAAACTGTTTTTT. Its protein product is CSAQGLGDEKLFF.

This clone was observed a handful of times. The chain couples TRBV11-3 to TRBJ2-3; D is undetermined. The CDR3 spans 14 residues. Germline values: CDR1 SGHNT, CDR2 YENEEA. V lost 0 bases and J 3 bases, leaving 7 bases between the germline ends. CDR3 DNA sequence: TGTGCCAGCAGCTTAGAGGGGTGGACAGATACGCAGTATTTT. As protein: CASSLEGWTDTQYF.

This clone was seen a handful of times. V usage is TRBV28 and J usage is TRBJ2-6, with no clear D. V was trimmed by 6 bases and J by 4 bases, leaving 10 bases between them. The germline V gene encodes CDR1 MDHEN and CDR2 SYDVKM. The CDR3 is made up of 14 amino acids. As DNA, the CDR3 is TGTGCCAGCAGCCTCCCCTTGGGGGCCAACGTCCTGACTTTC. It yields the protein CASSLPLGANVLTF.

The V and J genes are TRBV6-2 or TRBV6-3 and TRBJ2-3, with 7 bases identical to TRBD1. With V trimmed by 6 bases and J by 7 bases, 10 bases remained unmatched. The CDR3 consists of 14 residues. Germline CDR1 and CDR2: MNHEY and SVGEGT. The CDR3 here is CASSLGQAANTQYF. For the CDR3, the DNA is TGTGCCAGCAGCCTAGGACAGGCCGCCAATACGCAGTATTTT.

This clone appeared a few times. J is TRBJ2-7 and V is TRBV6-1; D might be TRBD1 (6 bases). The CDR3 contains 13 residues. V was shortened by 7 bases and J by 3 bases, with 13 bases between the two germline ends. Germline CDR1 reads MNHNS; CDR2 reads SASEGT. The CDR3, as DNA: TGTGCCAGCAAACAGGGTAATTACTACGAGCAGTACTTC. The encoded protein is CASKQGNYYEQYF.

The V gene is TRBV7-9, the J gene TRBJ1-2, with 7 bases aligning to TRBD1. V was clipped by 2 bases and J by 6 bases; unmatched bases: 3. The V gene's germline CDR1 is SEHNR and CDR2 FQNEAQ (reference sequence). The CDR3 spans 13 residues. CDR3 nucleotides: TGTGCCAGCAGCTTAAAGGGGGCTGATGGCTACACCTTC. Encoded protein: CASSLKGADGYTF.

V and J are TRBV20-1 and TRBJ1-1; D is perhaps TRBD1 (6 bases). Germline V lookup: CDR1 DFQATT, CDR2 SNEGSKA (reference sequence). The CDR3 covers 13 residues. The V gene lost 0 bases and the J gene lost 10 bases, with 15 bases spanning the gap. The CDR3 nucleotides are TGCAGTGCTAGAGATCGGGGGGCTACGATAGCTTTCTTT. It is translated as CSARDRGATIAFF.

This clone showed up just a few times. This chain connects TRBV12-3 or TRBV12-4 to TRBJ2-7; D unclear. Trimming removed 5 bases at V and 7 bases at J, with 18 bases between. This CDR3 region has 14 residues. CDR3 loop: CASSLTGMSEEQYF. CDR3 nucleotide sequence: TGTGCCAGCAGTCTGACGGGCATGTCGGAGGAGCAGTACTTC.

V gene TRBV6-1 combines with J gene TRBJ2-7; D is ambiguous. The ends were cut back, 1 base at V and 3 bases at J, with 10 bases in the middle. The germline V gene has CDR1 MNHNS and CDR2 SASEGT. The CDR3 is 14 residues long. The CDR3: CASSEVGRYYEQYF. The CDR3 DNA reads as TGTGCCAGCAGTGAAGTCGGCAGGTACTACGAGCAGTACTTC.

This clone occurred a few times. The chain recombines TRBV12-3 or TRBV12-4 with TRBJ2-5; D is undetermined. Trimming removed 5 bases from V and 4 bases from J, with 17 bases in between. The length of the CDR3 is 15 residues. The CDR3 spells CASSTTAILGETQYF. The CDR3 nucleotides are TGTGCCAGCAGTACGACTGCTATCCTGGGAGAGACCCAGTACTTC.

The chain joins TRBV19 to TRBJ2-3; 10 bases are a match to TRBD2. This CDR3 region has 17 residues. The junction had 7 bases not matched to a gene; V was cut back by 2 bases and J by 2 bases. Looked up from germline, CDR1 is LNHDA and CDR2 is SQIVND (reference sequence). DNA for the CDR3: TGTGCCAGTAGTATAATCAGCGGGAGGGATTTCACAGATACGCAGTATTTT. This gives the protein CASSIISGRDFTDTQYF.

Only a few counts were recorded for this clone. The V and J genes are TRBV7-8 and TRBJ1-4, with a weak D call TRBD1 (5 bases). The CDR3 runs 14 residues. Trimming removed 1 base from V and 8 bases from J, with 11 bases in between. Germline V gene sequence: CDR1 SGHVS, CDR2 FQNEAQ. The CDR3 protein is CASSLVRTSEKLFF. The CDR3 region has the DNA TGTGCCAGCAGCTTAGTAAGGACATCAGAAAAACTGTTTTTT.

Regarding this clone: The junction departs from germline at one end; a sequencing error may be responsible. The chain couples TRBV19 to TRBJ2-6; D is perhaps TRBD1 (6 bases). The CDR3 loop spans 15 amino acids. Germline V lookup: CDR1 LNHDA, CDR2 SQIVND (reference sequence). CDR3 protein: CDSTIRTAGANVLTF. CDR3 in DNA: TGTGACAGTACTATTAGGACAGCTGGGGCCAACGTCCTGACTTTC.

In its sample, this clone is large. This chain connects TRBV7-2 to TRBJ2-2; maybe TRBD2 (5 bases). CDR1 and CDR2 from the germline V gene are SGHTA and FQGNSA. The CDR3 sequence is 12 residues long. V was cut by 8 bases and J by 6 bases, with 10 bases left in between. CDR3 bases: TGTGCCAGCGGAAAGAGGGCCGGGGAGCTGTTTTTT. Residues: CASGKRAGELFF.

CDR3 DNA sequence: TGTGCCAGCAGCCCGGGGGGCTACGAGCAGTACTTC. Protein: CASSPGGYEQYF. This rearrangement joins TRBV7-9 to TRBJ2-7; 7 bases align to TRBD2. Germline V gives CDR1 SEHNR, CDR2 FQNEAQ (reference sequence). Trimming took 5 bases from V and 3 from J; bases not matched to a gene: 1. The CDR3 spans 12 residues.

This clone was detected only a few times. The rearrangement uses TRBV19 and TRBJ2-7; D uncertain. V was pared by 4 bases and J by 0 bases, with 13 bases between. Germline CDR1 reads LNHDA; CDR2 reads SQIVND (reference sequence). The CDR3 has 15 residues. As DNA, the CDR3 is TGTGCCAGTAGTACGCAGGCGGCTGGCTCCTACGAGCAGTACTTC. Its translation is CASSTQAAGSYEQYF.